The 30 T cell receptor beta chains presented below share a single source sample, sequenced in a study of shared clonotypes between healthy human individuals. Produced via immunoSEQ multiplex PCR; TCRdb's table is partial and in-frame only. Of approximately 1,000,000 clones detected, around three quarters appear once; the ten largest clones hold about 0.94%. Source material: memory CD4+ T cells from PBMCs. The subset here: CD45RA-negative fraction. All receptors derive from a man younger than 35 in good health. Some clones in this sample may be carry-over from other donors' samples.

The V gene is TRBV18, the J gene TRBJ1-4, with a tentative D call TRBD1 (5 bases). With 1 base removed from V and 7 bases from J, the gap between germline ends came to 13 bases. Germline V gene data show CDR1 as KGHSH and CDR2 as LQKENI. The CDR3 loop spans 15 amino acids. Here the CDR3 DNA reads TGTGCCAGCTCACCACTGGGGCAGGGAAGTGAAAAACTGTTTTTT. Its protein product is CASSPLGQGSEKLFF.

V usage is TRBV5-4 and J usage is TRBJ2-7; possible D gene TRBD1, 6 bases. Trimming took off 4 bases at V and 4 bases at J, with 18 bases between the two ends. This CDR3 contains 15 residues. CDR1 is SGHNT, CDR2 YYREEE, per germline (reference sequence). The CDR3 DNA reads as TGTGCCAGCAGCGCAACAAGGGGGAACGGGTACGAGCAGTACTTC. Translation: CASSATRGNGYEQYF.

This chain links TRBV19 with TRBJ2-6, with 9 bases that match TRBD1. Germline V lookup: CDR1 LNHDA, CDR2 SQIVND (reference sequence). Unmatched junction bases numbered 8, after V lost 5 bases and J lost 0 bases. The CDR3 contains 18 residues. The CDR3 nucleotides are TGTGCCAGTAGTCTAGGGGGACAGGGTTTCTCTGGGGCCAACGTCCTGACTTTC. The encoded protein is CASSLGGQGFSGANVLTF.

The genes are TRBV5-4 and TRBJ1-2; D may be TRBD1 (5 bases). This CDR3 is 13 amino acids long. Per the germline V gene, CDR1 is SGHNT and CDR2 is YYREEE (reference sequence). Trimming took off 5 bases at V and 1 base at J, with 9 bases between the two ends. CDR3 nucleotide sequence: TGTGCCAGCAGTTCGGGACTTAACTATGGCTACACCTTC. Translation: CASSSGLNYGYTF.

The chain couples TRBV30 to TRBJ2-1; the D gene is possibly TRBD2 (6 bases). The CDR3 sequence is 14 residues long. Per germline, CDR1 GTSNPN and CDR2 SVGIG (reference sequence). The ends were cut back, 5 bases at V and 4 bases at J, with 15 bases in the middle. The CDR3 here is CAWEPGTAYNEQFF. The CDR3 coding sequence is TGTGCCTGGGAACCCGGGACTGCATACAATGAGCAGTTCTTC.

The V gene is TRBV7-9, the J gene TRBJ2-5; tentative D call: TRBD1 (6 bases). V lost 1 base, J lost 9 bases, and 15 bases lay in between. The germline CDR1 and CDR2 sequences are SEHNR and FQNEAQ (reference sequence). The CDR3 is 14 amino acids. In nucleotides, the CDR3 is TGTGCCAGCAGCTTAGTTGGACAGAACCGAGCCCAGTACTTC. The encoded protein is CASSLVGQNRAQYF.

The rearrangement joins TRBV10-3 to TRBJ1-2; D gene ambiguous. Deletions cut 6 bases from V and 4 bases from J, with 18 bases between. The germline CDR1 and CDR2 sequences are ENHRY and SYGVKD. The CDR3 totals 15 residues. This CDR3 is CAISAPDRPGYGYTF. The CDR3 coding sequence is TGTGCCATCAGCGCCCCTGACCGACCAGGCTATGGCTACACCTTC.

Many counts were recorded for this clone. Other nucleotide sequences in the sample specify the same CDR3. The genes are TRBV25-1 and TRBJ1-1; D not certain. Trimming shortened V by 5 bases and J by 8 bases, and 12 bases separated the two germline ends. Germline values: CDR1 MGHDK, CDR2 SYGVNS. This CDR3 comprises 12 residues. The CDR3 nucleotides read TGTGCCAGCAGTCGGAATGAAGGGGAAGCTTTCTTT. Its protein product is CASSRNEGEAFF.

The chain is built from TRBV1 and TRBJ2-4. TRBV1 is flagged as a pseudogene. The CDR3 has 15 amino acids. CDR3 protein: CTSSQDPEPKNIQYF. The CDR3 bases are TGCACCAGCAGCCAAGATCCGGAACCCAAAAACATTCAGTACTTC.

The gene calls are TRBV10-3 and TRBJ2-1, with 8 bases that match TRBD1. Germline V lookup: CDR1 ENHRY, CDR2 SYGVKD. Germline trimming cut 4 bases from V and 5 bases from J; bases unmatched to any gene: 7. The CDR3 has 15 residues. This CDR3 is CAISAGAGGNNEQFF. The CDR3 DNA reads TGTGCCATCAGTGCGGGGGCAGGGGGCAACAATGAGCAGTTCTTC.

The J gene is TRBJ2-7, the V gene TRBV28; perhaps TRBD1 as D (6 bases). The CDR3 is 12 amino acids. Germline loops: CDR1 MDHEN, CDR2 SYDVKM. V dropped 5 bases and J dropped 6 bases, with 11 bases sitting between them. This chain's CDR3 is CASSGQLSEQYF. For the CDR3, the DNA is TGTGCCAGCAGTGGACAGTTAAGCGAGCAGTACTTC.

The gene calls are TRBV19 and TRBJ2-5; a possible D gene is TRBD1 (6 bases). Per the germline V gene, CDR1 is LNHDA and CDR2 is SQIVND (reference sequence). The ends were cut back, 1 base at V and 1 base at J, with 13 bases in the middle. The CDR3 is made up of 16 amino acids. The CDR3 spells CASSIVAGAVQETQYF. The CDR3 DNA is TGTGCCAGTAGTATAGTGGCAGGGGCGGTCCAAGAGACCCAGTACTTC.

This clone appeared once. The CDR3 sequence: CASSLAGWQSTDTQYF. DNA for the CDR3: TGTGCCAGCAGCTTAGCCGGTTGGCAGAGCACAGATACGCAGTATTTT. V usage is TRBV7-3 and J usage is TRBJ2-3; D is undetermined. Trimming left V 2 bases short and J 0 bases short, with 12 bases between. The CDR3 is made up of 16 amino acids. From germline, CDR1 is SGHTA and CDR2 FQGTGA.

The chain has TRBV2 and TRBJ1-2; D remains unclear. Trimming took off 4 bases at V and 5 bases at J, with 11 bases between the two ends. The germline V gene encodes CDR1 SNHLY and CDR2 FYNNEI. The CDR3 has 13 amino acids. The DNA of the CDR3 is TGTGCCAGCAGTGGGGCGGCGGGGTATGGCTACACCTTC. Translated, it gives CASSGAAGYGYTF.

The CDR3 DNA sequence: TGTGCCACTGGTCGAACCGCGGGAGAGGAGACCCAGTACTTC. As protein: CATGRTAGEETQYF. The chain employs TRBV10-3 and TRBJ2-5, with 7 bases lining up with TRBD2. This CDR3 comprises 14 residues. The ends lost 10 bases at V and 5 bases at J; junction bases unmatched: 13. Germline loops: CDR1 ENHRY, CDR2 SYGVKD.

The genes are TRBV7-3 and TRBJ2-5; D may be TRBD2 (6 bases). The length of the CDR3 is 15 residues. The V gene lost 3 bases and the J gene lost 0 bases, with 11 bases spanning the gap. The germline V gene encodes CDR1 SGHTA and CDR2 FQGTGA. Written as DNA, the CDR3 is TGTGCCAGCAGCTTGGGAGCGGGCCACCAAGAGACCCAGTACTTC. The encoded protein is CASSLGAGHQETQYF.

The V gene is TRBV7-2, the J gene TRBJ1-1; D is unclear. The V and J ends lost 1 base and 3 bases respectively, with 12 bases between them. The germline V gene has CDR1 SGHTA and CDR2 FQGNSA. The CDR3 totals 15 residues. CDR3 in amino acids: CASSLGGWEYTEAFF. CDR3 in DNA: TGTGCCAGCAGCTTAGGCGGTTGGGAATACACTGAAGCTTTCTTT.

The chain joins TRBV29-1 to TRBJ1-4; tentatively, D is TRBD1 (5 bases). The V gene's germline CDR1 is SQVTM and CDR2 ANQGSEA. V lost 4 bases to trimming and J lost 7 bases, with 10 bases between them. The CDR3 runs to 12 residues. DNA of the CDR3: TGCAGCGTTGGAGGCGGGGCTGAAAAACTGTTTTTT. Translating it yields CSVGGGAEKLFF.

This chain joins TRBV28 and TRBJ1-2; perhaps TRBD1 as D (6 bases). The germline V and J ends were trimmed by 6 bases and 8 bases, with 25 bases remaining between them. Germline CDR1 reads MDHEN; CDR2 reads SYDVKM. This CDR3 spans 16 amino acids. CDR3 DNA sequence: TGTGCCAGCAGGTTAAAAGGACAGCCTGCCGGGTGGGGCTACACCTTC. Translated: CASRLKGQPAGWGYTF.

The chain carries TRBV25-1 and TRBJ1-2, with a weak D call TRBD1 (6 bases). V was pared by 6 bases and J by 4 bases, with 15 bases between. The CDR3 runs 14 residues. Per germline, CDR1 MGHDK and CDR2 SYGVNS. In DNA, the CDR3 is TGTGCCAGCAGCCCGTATGGGGGCAGCTATGGCTACACCTTC. Protein sequence: CASSPYGGSYGYTF.

V gene TRBV7-9 combines with J gene TRBJ2-2, with TRBD1 matching 8 bases. Germline trimming cut 5 bases from V and 6 bases from J; bases unmatched to any gene: 2. The length of the CDR3 is 13 residues. CDR1 is SEHNR and CDR2 is FQNEAQ in the germline V gene (reference sequence). The CDR3 here is CASSIRGPGELFF. CDR3 nucleotide sequence: TGTGCCAGCAGCATCAGGGGGCCCGGGGAGCTGTTTTTT.

The J gene is TRBJ2-7, the V gene TRBV9; 7 bases map to TRBD2. Unmatched junction bases numbered 4, after V lost 2 bases and J lost 2 bases. This CDR3 region has 14 residues. Germline loops: CDR1 SGDLS, CDR2 YYNGEE. The CDR3 region has the DNA TGTGCCAGCAGCGTCGGAGCGGGGACCTACGAGCAGTACTTC. It specifies CASSVGAGTYEQYF.

CDR3 in amino acids: CASSLAGSRDTQYF. Written as DNA, the CDR3 is TGCGCCAGCAGCTTAGCGGGAAGTAGGGATACGCAGTATTTT. The rearrangement links TRBV5-1 to TRBJ2-3; TRBD2 agrees at 7 bases. This CDR3 spans 14 amino acids. The germline V gene encodes CDR1 SGHRS and CDR2 YFSETQ. V was pared by 2 bases and J by 6 bases, with 6 bases of the junction left unmatched. The full variable domain, completed using reference TRBV5-1 and TRBJ2-3, is KAGVTQTPRYLIKTRGQQVTLSCSPISGHRSVSWYQQTPGQGLQFLFEYFSETQRNKGNFPGRFSGRQFSNSRSEMNVSTLELGDSALYLCASSLAGSRDTQYFGPGTRLTVL.

This clone was seen ten or more times. J is TRBJ2-5 and V is TRBV5-4, with 8 bases that match TRBD2. The trim removed 4 bases at V and 5 bases at J, leaving 16 bases unmatched. The CDR3 sequence is 17 residues long. CDR1 is SGHNT and CDR2 is YYREEE in the germline V gene (reference sequence). This chain's CDR3 is CASSGPAGEGPQETQYF. The CDR3 DNA reads as TGTGCCAGCAGCGGGCCAGCGGGAGAGGGTCCCCAGGAGACCCAGTACTTC.

This sequence joins TRBV7-8 and TRBJ2-5; D unresolved. Trimming took off 1 base at V and 5 bases at J, with 14 bases between the two ends. Germline-derived CDR1 and CDR2 are SGHVS and FQNEAQ. CDR3 length equals 15 residues. Here the CDR3 DNA reads TGTGCCAGCAGCTTAGGCCGTACGTCAGTCGAGACCCAGTACTTC. As protein: CASSLGRTSVETQYF.

This clone was detected only a few times. The V and J genes are TRBV30 and TRBJ2-7; TRBD1 is a possible D gene (5 bases). The V gene's germline CDR1 is GTSNPN and CDR2 SVGIG (reference sequence). Trimming cost V 5 bases and J 4 bases, with 12 bases left between them. This CDR3 is 12 amino acids long. The CDR3 reads CAWRTRAYEQYF. CDR3 coding DNA: TGTGCCTGGCGGACACGAGCTTACGAGCAGTACTTC.

V is TRBV7-9 and J is TRBJ2-1; the D gene could be TRBD1 or TRBD2 (6 bases each). CDR1 and CDR2 from the germline V gene are SEHNR and FQNEAQ (reference sequence). This CDR3 has 13 amino acids. The V and J ends lost 1 base and 16 bases respectively, with 17 bases between them. Here the CDR3 DNA reads TGTGCCAGCAGCTTAGAGGTTAGCGGACAGCCCTTCTTC. Translating it yields CASSLEVSGQPFF.

The chain is built from TRBV18 and TRBJ1-1, with TRBD1 as a possible D gene (5 bases). The CDR3 is made up of 14 amino acids. The germline CDR1 and CDR2 sequences are KGHSH and LQKENI. The V end lost 4 bases, the J end lost 0 bases, and 9 bases lay between the germline ends. CDR3 bases: TGTGCCAGCTCACAGGGACTGGTGAACACTGAAGCTTTCTTT. It codes for CASSQGLVNTEAFF.

This chain connects TRBV4-2 to TRBJ2-1; TRBD2 matches 8 bases. The CDR3 sequence is 15 residues long. J lost 6 bases, V lost 4 bases, and 8 bases had no gene match. Germline V lookup: CDR1 LGHNA, CDR2 YNFKEQ. The CDR3 sequence: CASSPAGGPVNEQFF. The CDR3 coding sequence is TGTGCCAGCAGCCCGGCGGGAGGCCCCGTCAATGAGCAGTTCTTC.

This clone was seen repeatedly, ten times or more. The chain carries TRBV7-9 and TRBJ1-3; D gene ambiguous. The germline V and J ends were trimmed by 1 base and 1 base, with 11 bases remaining between them. CDR3 length equals 16 residues. Germline V gene data show CDR1 as SEHNR and CDR2 as FQNEAQ (reference sequence). CDR3 DNA: TGTGCCAGCAGCTTAGTGGTGCTTCCTTCTGGAAACACCATATATTTT. Translated: CASSLVVLPSGNTIYF.